Listed below are T cell receptor beta chains from one sample, sequenced in a study of T cells after yellow fever vaccination. Using its own MiXCR run on the 5' RACE reads, TCRdb lists one record per CDR3 protein. This sample has under 90,000 distinct CDR3 sequences, with approximately 7% found just once. The input for sequencing was CD8+ T cells sorted from PBMCs, taken approximately 47 days after the first yellow fever vaccination. The receptors were gathered from a man in his late teens or twenties who received the YFV17D yellow fever vaccine. CDR3s include the opening cysteine and the closing phenylalanine or tryptophan. A D gene is named only where the DNA matches it firmly. Rows give clone size only sometimes, using once, few, many, or a class for an expanded clone.

J	D	V	size	DNA	CDR3
TRBJ1-2	NA	TRBV4-3	many	TGCGCCAGCAGCCCTACGGGCTCCCGGGGGGGCTTTTATGGCTACACCTTC	CASSPTGSRGGFYGYTF
TRBJ2-3	NA	TRBV2	few	TGTGCCAGCAGTGATCTGACAGATACGCAGTATTTT	CASSDLTDTQYF
TRBJ2-1	TRBD1	TRBV27	many	TGTGCCAGCAGTATGCTCAGGGGGCGCCATGACAATGAGCAGTTCTTC	CASSMLRGRHDNEQFF
TRBJ2-2	NA	TRBV19	NA	TGTGCCAGCCAGGTATCTCCGAACACCGGGGAGCTGTTTTTT	CASQVSPNTGELFF
TRBJ1-2	NA	TRBV18	NA	TGTGCCAGCTCACCAGGGGGGGCTGGTGGCTACACCTTC	CASSPGGAGGYTF
TRBJ1-5	NA	TRBV29-1	NA	TGCAGCGATCACAGGGAGGCCGGTCAGCCCCAGCATTTT	CSDHREAGQPQHF
TRBJ1-6	TRBD1	TRBV6-5	NA	TGTGCCAGCAGGCCCGAGGTGGGGCCCAGGGGGGCCCTCCACTTT	CASRPEVGPRGALHF
TRBJ2-1	NA	TRBV11-2	many	TGTGCCAGCAGCCCCGAGGTACCCACGGATGAGCAGTTCTTC	CASSPEVPTDEQFF
TRBJ2-3	TRBD2	TRBV20-1	NA	TGCAGTGCTAGAATGCTAGCGGGGGGGCTGAACACAGATACGCAGTATTTT	CSARMLAGGLNTDTQYF
TRBJ2-2	TRBD1	TRBV6-5	few	TGTGCCAGCAGTTCAGGGGGTCATACCGGGGAGCTGTTTTTT	CASSSGGHTGELFF
TRBJ2-3	TRBD2	TRBV6-5	many	TGTGCCAGCAGTCAGCTAGCGGGGGCCCTTAGGGATACGCAGTATTTT	CASSQLAGALRDTQYF
TRBJ1-5	TRBD1	TRBV4-1	many	TGCGCCAGCAGCCAACGCTCCGGGACAGGGAATCAGCCCCAGCATTTT	CASSQRSGTGNQPQHF
TRBJ1-2	NA	TRBV27	many	TGTGCCAGCAGTTTACAAGCGCGGGGCCCGGAGGGCTACACCTTC	CASSLQARGPEGYTF
TRBJ2-1	NA	TRBV15	many	TGTGCCACCAGCAGATACCGGTGGGGGGAGACTGAGCAGTTCTTC	CATSRYRWGETEQFF
TRBJ2-7	NA	TRBV7-2	many	TGTGCCAGCAGCTCGGTGGCAGGGTATCCCTACGAGCAGTACTTC	CASSSVAGYPYEQYF
TRBJ2-7	NA	TRBV7-6	many	TGTGCCAGCGCCACACAATACGAGCAGTACTTC	CASATQYEQYF
TRBJ2-3	NA	TRBV5-4	many	TGTGCCAGCAGCTCCTACCAGCGGGTACATACGCAGTATTTT	CASSSYQRVHTQYF
TRBJ1-2	NA	TRBV6-5	few	TGTGCCAGCAGTTTGGGCAGAGACTATGGCTACACCTTC	CASSLGRDYGYTF
TRBJ2-7	NA	TRBV4-1	many	TGCGCCAGCAGCCAAGTAGGGGGGAACGAGCAGTACTTC	CASSQVGGNEQYF
TRBJ1-1	NA	TRBV4-3	many	TGCGCCAGCAGCCTATCGTTGGGGGGGCCTCGAAAGGGCGAAGCTTTCTTT	CASSLSLGGPRKGEAFF
TRBJ2-7	NA	TRBV10-3	NA	TGTGCCATCAGTGTGGAGAGCCACTCCTACGAGCAGTACTTC	CAISVESHSYEQYF
TRBJ2-3	TRBD2	TRBV4-2	few	TGTGCCAGCAGCCCTTCTGAGAGAGGACTAGCGGGGACCCCAGATACGCAGTATTTT	CASSPSERGLAGTPDTQYF
TRBJ2-1	TRBD2	TRBV4-3	many	TGCGCCAGCAGCCAAGATGGGACTAGCGCCTACAATGAGCAGTTCTTC	CASSQDGTSAYNEQFF
TRBJ2-1	TRBD1	TRBV29-1	NA	TGCAGCGGTGGCCCCCTCTCCGGGACAGGGTCTGCGAGCTCCTACAATGAGCAGTTCTTC	CSGGPLSGTGSASSYNEQFF
TRBJ2-3	TRBD2	TRBV4-2	many	TGTGCCAGCAGCCAAGAGCGGGGGGGCCCAGATACGCAGTATTTT	CASSQERGGPDTQYF
TRBJ1-1	NA	TRBV27	many	TGTGCCAGCAGTTTAACAGGGCAGGAAACTGAAGCTTTCTTT	CASSLTGQETEAFF
TRBJ2-3	TRBD2	TRBV10-3	NA	TGTGCCATCAGTGAGTCCGCCACGACGACTAGCGGGGGCTACACAGATACGCAGTATTTT	CAISESATTTSGGYTDTQYF
TRBJ1-1	NA	TRBV7-9	many	TGTGCCAGCGTCTCCGCCGGGCTCATCGTGAACACTGAAGCTTTCTTT	CASVSAGLIVNTEAFF
TRBJ2-4	NA	TRBV3-1	many	TGTGCCAGCAGCCAAGGCCAGGGAGGCATTCAGTACTTC	CASSQGQGGIQYF
TRBJ1-2	NA	TRBV4-2	many	TGTGCCAGCAGCCATGGGGGGCTTTCTTATGGCTACACCTTC	CASSHGGLSYGYTF
TRBJ1-4	TRBD1	TRBV7-9	many	TGTGCCAGCAGCCCAGGACAGGGCGATGAAAAACTGTTTTTT	CASSPGQGDEKLFF
TRBJ2-7	NA	TRBV9	many	TGTGCCAGCAGAGGGTACGAGCAGTACTTC	CASRGYEQYF
TRBJ2-3	NA	TRBV12-3/TRBV12-4	few	TGTGCCAGCAGTTTTATCCCCACAGATACGCAGTATTTT	CASSFIPTDTQYF
TRBJ1-2	NA	TRBV7-2	many	TGTGCCAGCAGCTTAGCGGGGGGCCCAGAGCCTGGCTACACCTTC	CASSLAGGPEPGYTF
TRBJ2-5	NA	TRBV6-6	medium-sized	TGTGCCAGCACTCAGCTCCCTAGGGGGGGGGAGACCCAGTACTTC	CASTQLPRGGETQYF
TRBJ2-7	NA	TRBV5-6	many	TGTGCCAGCAGCTTACAGAGCTCCTACGAGCAGTACTTC	CASSLQSSYEQYF
TRBJ2-2	TRBD2	TRBV7-6	NA	TGTGCCAGCAGCCCGGGACTAGCACGCACCGGGGAGCTGTTTTTT	CASSPGLARTGELFF
TRBJ2-1	NA	TRBV4-3	many	TGCGCCAGCAGCCAAGACAAAGACAGCTACAATGAGCAGTTCTTC	CASSQDKDSYNEQFF
TRBJ1-5	NA	TRBV6-5	few	TGTGCCAGCAGTTACTCCCTAAGTAATCAGCCCCAGCATTTT	CASSYSLSNQPQHF
TRBJ2-3	TRBD2	TRBV7-8	few	TGTGCCAGCAGCTTACCTAGCGGGGGTGGCACAGATACGCAGTATTTT	CASSLPSGGGTDTQYF
TRBJ1-1	NA	TRBV28	NA	TGTGCCAGCAGTTTACTACAGGGTGTCACTGAAGCTTTCTTT	CASSLLQGVTEAFF
TRBJ1-5	TRBD1	TRBV12-3/TRBV12-4	many	TGTGCCAGCAGCTCGACAGGGTATAGCAATCAGCCCCAGCATTTT	CASSSTGYSNQPQHF
TRBJ2-1	TRBD2	TRBV11-1	few	TGTGCCAGCAGCTTAGCGCATCTAGCGGGGGACTACTCCTACAATGAGCAGTTCTTC	CASSLAHLAGDYSYNEQFF
TRBJ2-5	NA	TRBV6-1	many	TGTGCCAGCAGCCAATCAGGCGGGGAAGAGACCCAGTACTTC	CASSQSGGEETQYF
TRBJ2-5	NA	TRBV5-1	few	TGCGCCAGCAGCTTGTTGGCACAAGAGACCCAGTACTTC	CASSLLAQETQYF
TRBJ2-2	NA	TRBV7-8	many	TGTGCCAGCAGCTGGACAGAGAACACCGGGGAGCTGTTTTTT	CASSWTENTGELFF
TRBJ2-1	NA	TRBV5-5	medium-sized	TGTGCCAGCAACCTAGCTTGGGGATCTCATGAGCAGTTCTTC	CASNLAWGSHEQFF
TRBJ2-3	NA	TRBV12-3/TRBV12-4	NA	TGTGCCAGCAGTTGTACCGACAGCAACACAGATACGCAGTATTTT	CASSCTDSNTDTQYF
TRBJ2-1	TRBD1	TRBV5-1	NA	TGCGCCAGCAGCTCCCTCGACAGGGGGCCGGTCTTC	CASSSLDRGPVF
TRBJ2-6	NA	TRBV27	many	TGTGCCAGCTGCCCCAAAGGCTCTGGGGCCAACGTCCTGACTTTC	CASCPKGSGANVLTF
TRBJ1-1	NA	TRBV24-1	NA	TGTGCCACCAGTGAAAGGGGATTCACTGAAGCTTTCTTT	CATSERGFTEAFF
TRBJ1-5	NA	TRBV20-1	many	TGCAGTGCCCACCCGGTAGGGGGTGAGAAGCCCCAGCATTTT	CSAHPVGGEKPQHF
TRBJ2-1	NA	TRBV5-6	many	TGTGCCAGCAGCCTCGACAATGAGCAGTTCTTC	CASSLDNEQFF
TRBJ1-1	TRBD1	TRBV5-1	few	TGCGCCAGCAGCCGTACGGACAGGGGGCGGGAGGCCACTGAAGCTTTCTTT	CASSRTDRGREATEAFF
TRBJ2-3	TRBD2	TRBV4-1	many	TGCGCCAGCAGCCAAGATGTAGCGGGGACCTCCACAGATACGCAGTATTTT	CASSQDVAGTSTDTQYF
TRBJ1-3	NA	TRBV7-9	many	TGTGCCAGCGAACCTGGAAACACCATATATTTT	CASEPGNTIYF
TRBJ2-1	TRBD2	TRBV7-2	NA	TGTGCCAGCAGCCCCCTAGCAGCGGGGGGGTTACGGGAGCAGTTCTTC	CASSPLAAGGLREQFF